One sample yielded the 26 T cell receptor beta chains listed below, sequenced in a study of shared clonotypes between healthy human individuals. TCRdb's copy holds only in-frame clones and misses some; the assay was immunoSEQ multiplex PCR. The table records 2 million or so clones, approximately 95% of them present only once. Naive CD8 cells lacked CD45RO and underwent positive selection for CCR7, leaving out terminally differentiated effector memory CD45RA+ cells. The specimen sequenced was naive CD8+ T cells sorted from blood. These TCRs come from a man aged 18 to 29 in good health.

Here the CDR3 DNA reads TGTGCCAGCAGTAATCAGGGAGGTAGCATCGAAGAGACCCAGTACTTC. Translating gives CASSNQGGSIEETQYF. The chain couples TRBV6-6 to TRBJ2-5; TRBD2 might be the D (6 bases). V was shortened by 5 bases and J by 3 bases, with 19 bases between the two germline ends. Germline values: CDR1 MNHNY, CDR2 SVGAGI (reference sequence). The CDR3 spans 16 residues.

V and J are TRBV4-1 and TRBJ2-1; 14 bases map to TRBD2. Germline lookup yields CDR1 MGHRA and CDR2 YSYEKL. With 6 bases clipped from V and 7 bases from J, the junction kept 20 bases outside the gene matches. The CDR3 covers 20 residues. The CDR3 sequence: CASSNDGQGTSGSVGNEQFF. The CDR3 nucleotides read TGCGCCAGCAGTAATGACGGACAGGGGACTAGCGGGAGCGTAGGGAATGAGCAGTTCTTC.

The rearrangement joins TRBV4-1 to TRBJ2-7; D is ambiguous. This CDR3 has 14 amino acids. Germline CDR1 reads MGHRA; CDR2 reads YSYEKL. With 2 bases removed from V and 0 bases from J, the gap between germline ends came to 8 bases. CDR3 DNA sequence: TGCGCCAGCAGCCAACAGGAGAGCTCCTACGAGCAGTACTTC. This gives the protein CASSQQESSYEQYF.

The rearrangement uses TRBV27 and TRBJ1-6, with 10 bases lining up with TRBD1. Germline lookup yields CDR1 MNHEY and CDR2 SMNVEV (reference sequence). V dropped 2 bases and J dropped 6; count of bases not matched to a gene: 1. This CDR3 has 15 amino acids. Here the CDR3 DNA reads TGTGCCAGCAGTTTAGGACAGGGGGTTAATTCACCCCTCCACTTT. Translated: CASSLGQGVNSPLHF.

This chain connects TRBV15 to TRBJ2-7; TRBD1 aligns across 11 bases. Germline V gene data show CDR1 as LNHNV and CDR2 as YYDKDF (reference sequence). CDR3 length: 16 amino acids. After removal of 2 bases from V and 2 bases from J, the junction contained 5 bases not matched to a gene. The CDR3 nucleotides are TGTGCCACCAGCAGAACCGGGACAGGGGGACCCTACGAGCAGTACTTC. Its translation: CATSRTGTGGPYEQYF.

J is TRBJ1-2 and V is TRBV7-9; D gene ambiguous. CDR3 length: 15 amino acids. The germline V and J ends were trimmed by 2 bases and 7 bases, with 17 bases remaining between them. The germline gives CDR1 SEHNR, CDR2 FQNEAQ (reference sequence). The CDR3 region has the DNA TGTGCCAGCAGCTTATCCTATGACAATATCGCTGGCTACACCTTC. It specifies CASSLSYDNIAGYTF.

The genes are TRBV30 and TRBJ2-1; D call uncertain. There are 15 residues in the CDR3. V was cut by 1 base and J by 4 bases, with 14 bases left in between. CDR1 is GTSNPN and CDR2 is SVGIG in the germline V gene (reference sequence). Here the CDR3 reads CAWSAMSPLYNEQFF. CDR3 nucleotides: TGTGCCTGGAGTGCGATGAGCCCCCTTTACAATGAGCAGTTCTTC.

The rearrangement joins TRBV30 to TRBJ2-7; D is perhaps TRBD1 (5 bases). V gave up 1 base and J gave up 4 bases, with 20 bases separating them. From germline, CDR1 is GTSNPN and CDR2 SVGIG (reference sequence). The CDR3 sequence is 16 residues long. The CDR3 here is CAWSDDSGFRSYEQYF. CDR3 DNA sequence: TGTGCCTGGAGTGACGACAGTGGATTTCGATCTTACGAGCAGTACTTC.

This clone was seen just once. CDR3 in DNA: TGTGCCAGTAGTATCGTGTGGGGGGTTGATACTGAAGCTTTCTTT. Protein: CASSIVWGVDTEAFF. This sequence joins TRBV19 and TRBJ1-1; tentatively, D is TRBD1 (5 bases). The germline V gene has CDR1 LNHDA and CDR2 SQIVND (reference sequence). V dropped 3 bases and J dropped 5 bases, with 16 bases sitting between them. This CDR3 has 15 residues.

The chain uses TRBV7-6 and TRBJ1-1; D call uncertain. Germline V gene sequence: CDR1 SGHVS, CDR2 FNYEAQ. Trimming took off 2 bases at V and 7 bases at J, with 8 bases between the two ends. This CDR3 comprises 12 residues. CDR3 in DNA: TGTGCCAGCAGCTTAAAGGAAGATGAAGCTTTCTTT. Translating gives CASSLKEDEAFF.

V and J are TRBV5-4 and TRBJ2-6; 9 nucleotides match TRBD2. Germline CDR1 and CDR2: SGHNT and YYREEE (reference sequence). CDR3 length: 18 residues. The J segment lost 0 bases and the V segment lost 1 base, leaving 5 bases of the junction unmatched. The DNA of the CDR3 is TGTGCCAGCAGCTTGTTAGCGGGAGCCGTCTCTGGGGCCAACGTCCTGACTTTC. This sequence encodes CASSLLAGAVSGANVLTF.

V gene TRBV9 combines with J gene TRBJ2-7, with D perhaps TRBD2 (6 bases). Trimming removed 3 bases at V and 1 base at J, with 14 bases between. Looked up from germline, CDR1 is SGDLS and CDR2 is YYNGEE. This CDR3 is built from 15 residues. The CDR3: CASSAYGGPSYEQYF. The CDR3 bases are TGTGCCAGCAGCGCCTACGGGGGTCCTTCCTACGAGCAGTACTTC.

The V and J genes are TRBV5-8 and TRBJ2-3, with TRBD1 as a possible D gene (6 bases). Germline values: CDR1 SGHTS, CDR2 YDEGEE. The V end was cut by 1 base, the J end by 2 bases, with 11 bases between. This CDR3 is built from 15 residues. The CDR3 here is CASSLIRGDTDTQYF. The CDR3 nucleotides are TGTGCCAGCAGCTTGATCAGGGGAGACACAGATACGCAGTATTTT.

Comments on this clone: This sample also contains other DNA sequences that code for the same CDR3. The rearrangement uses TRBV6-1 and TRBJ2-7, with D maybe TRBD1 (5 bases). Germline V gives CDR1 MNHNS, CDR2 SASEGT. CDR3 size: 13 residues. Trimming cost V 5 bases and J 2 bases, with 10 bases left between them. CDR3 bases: TGTGCCAGCAGTTGGACACCAACCTACGAGCAGTACTTC. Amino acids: CASSWTPTYEQYF.

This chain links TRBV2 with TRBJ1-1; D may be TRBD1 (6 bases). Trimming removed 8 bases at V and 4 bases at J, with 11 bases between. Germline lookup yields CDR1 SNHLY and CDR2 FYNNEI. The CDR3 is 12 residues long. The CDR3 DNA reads TGTGCCAGCCAGAACAGGGTCACTGAAGCTTTCTTT. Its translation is CASQNRVTEAFF.

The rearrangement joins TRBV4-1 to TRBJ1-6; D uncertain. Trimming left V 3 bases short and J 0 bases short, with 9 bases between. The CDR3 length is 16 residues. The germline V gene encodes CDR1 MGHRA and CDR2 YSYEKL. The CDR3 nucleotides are TGCGCCAGCAGCCAGCATCAGAGCTCCTATAATTCACCCCTCCACTTT. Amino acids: CASSQHQSSYNSPLHF.

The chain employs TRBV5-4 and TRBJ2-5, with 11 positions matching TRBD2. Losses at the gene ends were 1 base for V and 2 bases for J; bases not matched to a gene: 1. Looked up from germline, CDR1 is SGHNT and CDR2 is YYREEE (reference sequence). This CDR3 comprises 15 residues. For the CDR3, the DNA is TGTGCCAGCAGCTTGACTAGCGGGGGACAAGAGACCCAGTACTTC. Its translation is CASSLTSGGQETQYF.

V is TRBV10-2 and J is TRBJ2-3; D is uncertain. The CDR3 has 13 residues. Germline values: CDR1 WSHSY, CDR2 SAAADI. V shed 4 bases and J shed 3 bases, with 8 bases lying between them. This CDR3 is CASSVGITDTQYF. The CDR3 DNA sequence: TGCGCCAGCAGTGTTGGTATTACAGATACGCAGTATTTT.

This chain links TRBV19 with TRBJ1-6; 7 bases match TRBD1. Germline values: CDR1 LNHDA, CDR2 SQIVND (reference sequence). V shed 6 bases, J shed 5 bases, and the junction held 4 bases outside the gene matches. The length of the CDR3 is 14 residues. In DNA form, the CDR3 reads TGTGCCAGTAGCCTGGGACAGAATAATTCACCCCTCCACTTT. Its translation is CASSLGQNNSPLHF.

This CDR3 is CASSSTSGGAQDTQYF. The CDR3 DNA is TGCGCCAGCAGCTCGACTAGCGGGGGGGCTCAAGATACGCAGTATTTT. The rearrangement joins TRBV4-1 to TRBJ2-3; 14 bases agree with TRBD2. The CDR3 totals 16 residues. The trim removed 5 bases at V and 5 bases at J, leaving 6 bases unmatched. Looked up from germline, CDR1 is MGHRA and CDR2 is YSYEKL.

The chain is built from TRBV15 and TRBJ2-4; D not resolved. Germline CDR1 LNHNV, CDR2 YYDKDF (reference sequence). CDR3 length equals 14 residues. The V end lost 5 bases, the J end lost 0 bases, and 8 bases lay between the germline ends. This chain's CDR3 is CATSSWEAKNIQYF. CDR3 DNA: TGTGCCACCAGCTCGTGGGAAGCCAAAAACATTCAGTACTTC.

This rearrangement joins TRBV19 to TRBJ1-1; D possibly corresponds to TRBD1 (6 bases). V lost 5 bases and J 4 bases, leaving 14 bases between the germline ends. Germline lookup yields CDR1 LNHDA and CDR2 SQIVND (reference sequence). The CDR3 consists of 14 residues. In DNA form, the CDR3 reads TGTGCCAGTAGTCTGACGGGGGCGAGCACTGAAGCTTTCTTT. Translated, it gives CASSLTGASTEAFF.

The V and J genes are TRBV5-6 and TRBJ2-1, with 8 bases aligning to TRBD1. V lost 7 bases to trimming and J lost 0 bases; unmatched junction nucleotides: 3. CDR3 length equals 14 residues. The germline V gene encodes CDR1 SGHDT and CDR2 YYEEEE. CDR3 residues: CASCDRGSYNEQFF. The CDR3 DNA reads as TGTGCCAGCTGTGACAGGGGCTCCTACAATGAGCAGTTCTTC.

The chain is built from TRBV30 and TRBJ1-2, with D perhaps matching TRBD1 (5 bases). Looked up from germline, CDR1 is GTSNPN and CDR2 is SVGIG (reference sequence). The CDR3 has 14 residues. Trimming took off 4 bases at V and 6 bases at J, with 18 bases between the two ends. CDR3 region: CAWNTGRFLDGYTF. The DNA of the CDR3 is TGTGCCTGGAATACAGGACGATTCCTCGATGGCTACACCTTC.

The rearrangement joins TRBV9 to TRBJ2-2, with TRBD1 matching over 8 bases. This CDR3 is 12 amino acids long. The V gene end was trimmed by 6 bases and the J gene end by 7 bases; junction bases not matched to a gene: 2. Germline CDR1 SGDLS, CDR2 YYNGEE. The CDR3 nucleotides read TGTGCCAGCACAGGGGGCGGCGGGGAGCTGTTTTTT. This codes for CASTGGGGELFF.

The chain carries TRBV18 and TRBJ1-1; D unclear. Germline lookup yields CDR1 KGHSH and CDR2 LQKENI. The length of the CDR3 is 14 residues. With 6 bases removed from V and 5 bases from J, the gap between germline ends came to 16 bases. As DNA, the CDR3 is TGTGCCAGCTCCTTGGACGACCAAGGGACTGAAGCTTTCTTT. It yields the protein CASSLDDQGTEAFF.